The present TCR beta chain was sequenced within a study of CD8+ T cells in alopecia areata. Findings of the study overall: Relative to mice, TCR sharing across patients was less clear, a difference possibly HLA-related. Sequences from scalp samples also cover resident alphabeta T cells of normal skin.

Reverse transcribed after extraction, RNA yielded cDNA as the sequencing template. The assay was immunoSEQ multiplex PCR, and TCRdb's table has in-frame clones only and misses some. The sample carries 150,000 or so clones, around 71% recorded once. Points on this clone: Its antigen is not known.

Germline CDR1 and CDR2: LNHDA and SQIVND (reference sequence). This CDR3 is built from 16 residues. The V and J ends lost 4 bases and 6 bases, in that order; junction bases with no gene match: 13. The chain uses TRBV19 and TRBJ2-7; 9 bases line up with TRBD1. The sample here was CD8+ T cells sorted from blood, taken at week 0. This receptor was obtained from a human donor with alopecia areata. CDR3 bases: TGTGCCAGTAGTACCTCCCGGACAGGGGCCACCTTCGAGCAGTACTTC. Protein product: CASSTSRTGATFEQYF.